This T cell receptor (beta chain) was retrieved from a study of cytomegalovirus exposure and HLA in healthy donors. To note about this clone: Its antigen is not known.

This CDR3 comprises 17 residues. V was shortened by 5 bases and J by 5 bases, with 22 bases between the two germline ends. Germline CDR1 MNHEY, CDR2 SMNVEV (reference sequence). The donors (healthy individuals) were bone marrow donors. Despite likely unrecorded immune exposures, the donors were nominally healthy at the time of sampling. In the PCR, 60 Vbeta and 13 Jbeta primers were used. Repertoires were generated with immunoSEQ multiplex PCR, while TCRdb's copy carries only in-frame clones and drops some. Of about 120,000 clones in the sample, 75% to 90% were seen once. Study-level results: Apart from CMV serostatus, no immune exposure information was available. For most TCR beta V segments, an earlier analysis put the productive rate at about 90% or about 30% of the time.

Material for sequencing was PBMCs. The genes are TRBV27 and TRBJ2-1; weak D call: TRBD1 (5 bases). This TCR was recovered from a man in his fifties in good health and CMV-seronegative. In nucleotides, the CDR3 is TGTGCCAGCAGTGCTGATCCCAGGGCAATAGGCGACAATGAGCAGTTCTTC. It codes for CASSADPRAIGDNEQFF.